These 18 T cell receptor beta chains were sequenced from one sample in a study of cytomegalovirus exposure and HLA in healthy donors. Researchers ran the PCR with 60 Vbeta and 13 Jbeta primers. Assay used: immunoSEQ multiplex PCR; TCRdb lists only in-frame clones, some missing. The table shows approximately 160,000 clones, with about 80% occurring only once. The sequencing input was PBMCs. The receptors originated from a man aged 18 to 29 in good health and CMV-seropositive.

The chain links TRBV11-2 to TRBJ1-1; unclear D gene. The CDR3 extends over 15 amino acids. Germline-derived CDR1 and CDR2 are SGHAT and FQNNGV. V was clipped by 1 base and J by 2 bases, with 11 bases between them. The CDR3 coding sequence is TGTGCCAGCAGCTTAGCGGGGAACTCTAACACTGAAGCTTTCTTT. Protein: CASSLAGNSNTEAFF.

The chain joins TRBV19 to TRBJ1-2; 7 bases match TRBD1. CDR1 is LNHDA, CDR2 SQIVND, per germline (reference sequence). CDR3 length: 12 amino acids. The ends lost 10 bases at V and 7 bases at J; junction bases unmatched: 9. DNA for the CDR3: TGTGCCACCCTTACAGGGGATCTTGGCTACACCTTC. The encoded protein is CATLTGDLGYTF.

The chain combines TRBV14 with TRBJ1-1; D gene unclear. The CDR3 sequence is 13 residues long. Germline CDR1 is SGHDN and CDR2 is FVKESK. V lost 0 bases and J lost 1, with 3 bases in between. In DNA, the CDR3 is TGTGCCAGCAGCCAAGAGCGGAACACTGAAGCTTTCTTT. It is translated as CASSQERNTEAFF. Based on the CDR3 plus reference TRBV14 and TRBJ1-1, the full variable domain is EAGVTQFPSHSVIEKGQTVTLRCDPISGHDNLYWYRRVMGKEIKFLLHFVKESKQDESGMPNNRFLAERTGGTYSTLKVQPAELEDSGVYFCASSQERNTEAFFGQGTRLTVV.

V usage is TRBV18 and J usage is TRBJ1-1; 7 bases line up with TRBD1. This CDR3 contains 17 residues. Germline trimming cut 1 base from V and 0 bases from J; bases unmatched to any gene: 8. The germline CDR1 and CDR2 sequences are KGHSH and LQKENI. This CDR3 is CASSPLGTATLNTEAFF. The CDR3 DNA reads as TGTGCCAGCTCACCACTAGGGACAGCGACCTTGAACACTGAAGCTTTCTTT.

The gene calls are TRBV29-1 and TRBJ2-1; possible D gene TRBD1, 5 bases. The CDR3 runs to 14 residues. Per germline, CDR1 SQVTM and CDR2 ANQGSEA. V was cut by 1 base and J by 1 base, with 8 bases left in between. CDR3: CSVEGQGSYNEQFF. The CDR3 DNA reads as TGCAGCGTTGAAGGGCAGGGATCCTACAATGAGCAGTTCTTC.

V is TRBV9 and J is TRBJ2-2; TRBD2 agrees at 7 bases. Per the germline V gene, CDR1 is SGDLS and CDR2 is YYNGEE. The CDR3 extends over 17 amino acids. Unmatched junction bases numbered 9, after V lost 0 bases and J lost 4 bases. The CDR3 sequence: CASSVVDAGVSTGELFF. For the CDR3, the DNA is TGTGCCAGCAGCGTAGTAGATGCGGGAGTGAGCACCGGGGAGCTGTTTTTT.

This clone was picked up one time. This chain joins TRBV6-1 and TRBJ1-1; 8 bases are a match to TRBD1. Germline assignment: CDR1 MNHNS and CDR2 SASEGT. CDR3 length: 12 residues. The V gene end was trimmed by 5 bases and the J gene end by 9 bases; junction bases not matched to a gene: 5. The CDR3 loop reads CASSLTGVKAFF. Here the CDR3 DNA reads TGTGCCAGCAGTCTGACAGGGGTGAAAGCTTTCTTT.

This clone was picked up one time. This chain joins TRBV29-1 and TRBJ1-1; no firm D call. The CDR3 is made up of 13 amino acids. V was cut by 4 bases and J by 3 bases, with 12 bases left in between. The germline V gene encodes CDR1 SQVTM and CDR2 ANQGSEA. CDR3 nucleotide sequence: TGCAGCGTTGTGCGGAGGGAGGACACTGAAGCTTTCTTT. Translated: CSVVRREDTEAFF.

The genes are TRBV7-6 and TRBJ1-3; TRBD1 matches 8 bases. Germline V gene lookup returns CDR1 SGHVS and CDR2 FNYEAQ. The length of the CDR3 is 15 residues. V lost 4 bases to trimming and J lost 8 bases; unmatched junction nucleotides: 10. This chain's CDR3 is CASSSGDHRGYTIYF. In DNA, the CDR3 is TGTGCCAGCAGCTCCGGGGATCACAGGGGGTACACCATATATTTT.

The V call is TRBV14, the J call TRBJ2-7; possibly TRBD1 for D (5 bases). Germline V gives CDR1 SGHDN, CDR2 FVKESK. The length of the CDR3 is 14 residues. V was cut by 5 bases and J by 4 bases, with 15 bases left in between. Here the CDR3 DNA reads TGTGCCAGCAGCGGCTGGCAGGGTAAATACGAGCAGTACTTC. It specifies CASSGWQGKYEQYF.

This clone was seen only a few times. The chain is built from TRBV28 and TRBJ2-7; D unresolved. Trimming pared 5 bases from V and 7 bases from J, leaving 9 bases between. Germline V gives CDR1 MDHEN, CDR2 SYDVKM. The CDR3 consists of 11 residues. CDR3 sequence (DNA): TGTGCCAGCAGTCGCGACGGGGAGCAGTACTTC. It is translated as CASSRDGEQYF.

The rearrangement uses TRBV16 and TRBJ1-5; D is unclear. CDR1 and CDR2 (germline): KGHSY, FQNENV. The CDR3 spans 14 residues. V shed 1 base and J shed 4 bases, with 8 bases lying between them. The DNA for the CDR3 is TGTGCCAGCAGCCAATTGAGCAAGAATCAGCCCCAGCATTTT. Translation: CASSQLSKNQPQHF.

This chain connects TRBV28 to TRBJ1-3, with D perhaps matching TRBD1 (5 bases). The CDR3 totals 17 residues. Germline CDR1 and CDR2: MDHEN and SYDVKM. V was shortened by 5 bases and J by 0 bases, with 17 bases between the two germline ends. CDR3: CASSPPRQTVSGNTIYF. In DNA form, the CDR3 reads TGTGCCAGCAGTCCTCCTAGACAGACCGTCTCTGGAAACACCATATATTTT. The whole variable domain, remainder taken from reference TRBV28 and TRBJ1-3, is DVKVTQSSRYLVKRTGEKVFLECVQDMDHENMFWYRQDPGLGLRLIYFSYDVKMKEKGDIPEGYSVSREKKERFSLILESASTNQTSMYLCASSPPRQTVSGNTIYFGEGSWLTVV.

The chain employs TRBV2 and TRBJ1-3; D might be TRBD1 (6 bases). The CDR3 runs 18 residues. Looked up from germline, CDR1 is SNHLY and CDR2 is FYNNEI. V lost 7 bases, J lost 0 bases, and 22 bases lay in between. CDR3 residues: CASTGPTGHIHSGNTIYF. The CDR3 DNA follows: TGTGCCAGCACGGGACCTACGGGACACATTCACTCTGGAAACACCATATATTTT.

This clone has only one observation. The gene calls are TRBV14 and TRBJ1-2; no definite D call. V dropped 3 bases and J dropped 4 bases, with 12 bases sitting between them. Germline V gene sequence: CDR1 SGHDN, CDR2 FVKESK. CDR3 length equals 14 residues. CDR3 residues: CASSQEPVGYGYTF. Written as DNA, the CDR3 is TGTGCCAGCAGCCAGGAGCCCGTAGGCTATGGCTACACCTTC.

This clone was detected only a few times. The chain joins TRBV2 to TRBJ1-1, with unresolved D. V was cut by 7 bases and J by 1 base, with 4 bases left in between. Germline V CDR1 and CDR2: SNHLY, FYNNEI. The CDR3 covers 11 residues. The CDR3 spells CASKQNTEAFF. The CDR3 DNA is TGTGCCAGCAAGCAGAACACTGAAGCTTTCTTT.

The chain links TRBV6-6 to TRBJ1-2; tentative D call: TRBD1 (5 bases). The V end lost 11 bases, the J end lost 8 bases, and 21 bases lay between the germline ends. Per germline, CDR1 MNHNY and CDR2 SVGAGI (reference sequence). The CDR3 has 13 amino acids. The CDR3 region is CAGSTDGGRGYTF. DNA of the CDR3: TGTGCCGGTTCGACCGACGGGGGTAGAGGCTACACCTTC.

The rearrangement joins TRBV18 to TRBJ1-1, with TRBD1 matching over 7 bases. CDR1 and CDR2 (germline): KGHSH, LQKENI. The trim removed 5 bases at V and 11 bases at J, leaving 11 bases unmatched. The CDR3 runs to 13 residues. The CDR3 region is CASSEDHRGKAFF. Written as DNA, the CDR3 is TGTGCCAGCTCAGAGGACCACAGGGGAAAGGCTTTCTTT.